This note documents a single T cell receptor beta chain sequence. Its antigen is not known. The source of the sample is a study of cytomegalovirus exposure and HLA in healthy donors. Study-level points and caveats: Presence/absence analyses assumed roughly uniform sequencing depth across donors, which may not hold. Judged likely to be a sequencing artifact was a cluster of highly shared sequence variants.

From germline, CDR1 is LNHDA and CDR2 SQIVND (reference sequence). V gave up 5 bases and J gave up 0 bases; unmatched junction bases: 8. This CDR3 comprises 16 residues. Researchers ran the PCR with 60 Vbeta and 13 Jbeta primers. The assay was immunoSEQ multiplex PCR, and TCRdb's table has in-frame clones only and misses some. The ten top clones account for 0.9% to 1.2%, within a sample of some 110,000 clones. The chain links TRBV19 to TRBJ1-1, with 8 bases matching TRBD1. This receptor was obtained from a man between 18 and 29 years old in good health and CMV-seronegative. The sequenced sample was PBMCs. The CDR3 nucleotides are TGTGCCAGTAGTCCCCGGACAGGGCGCGTGAACACTGAAGCTTTCTTT. This encodes CASSPRTGRVNTEAFF.